Listed below are T cell receptor beta chains from one sample, sequenced in a study of cytomegalovirus exposure and HLA in healthy donors. Using immunoSEQ multiplex PCR, the repertoire was profiled, and TCRdb retains in-frame clones only, with some absent. The data contain around 180,000 clones, 84% of them singletons. Sequencing was done on a sample of PBMCs. All receptors come from a boy younger than 18 in good health and CMV-seronegative. Each CDR3 is given with its conserved first and last residue. The order of the fields is J gene, D gene, clone size, V gene, CDR3 protein, CDR3 DNA. D genes are given only for firm matches. Size values are once, few and many counts, or a class for expanded clones, and some rows have none.

j_gene: TRBJ2-1
d_gene: TRBD2
abundance: -
v_gene: TRBV7-8
CDR3aa: CASSPLLALWHEQFF
CDR3nt: TGTGCCAGCAGCCCCTTACTAGCGTTGTGGCATGAGCAGTTCTTC

j_gene: TRBJ2-7
d_gene: -
abundance: -
v_gene: TRBV27
CDR3aa: CASSLARDYEQYF
CDR3nt: TGTGCCAGCAGTTTAGCCCGGGACTACGAGCAGTACTTC

j_gene: TRBJ1-5
d_gene: -
abundance: few
v_gene: TRBV18
CDR3aa: CASSQLGNQPQHF
CDR3nt: TGTGCCAGCTCACAGTTAGGCAATCAGCCCCAGCATTTT

j_gene: TRBJ2-7
d_gene: -
abundance: -
v_gene: TRBV14
CDR3aa: CASSQSSYEQYF
CDR3nt: TGTGCCAGCAGCCAGAGCTCCTACGAGCAGTACTTC

j_gene: TRBJ2-3
d_gene: -
abundance: -
v_gene: TRBV6-4
CDR3aa: CASSESAASTDTQYF
CDR3nt: TGTGCCAGCAGTGAGTCGGCGGCTAGCACAGATACGCAGTATTTT

j_gene: TRBJ1-2
d_gene: -
abundance: -
v_gene: TRBV4-1
CDR3aa: CASSQETGYGYTF
CDR3nt: TGCGCCAGCAGCCAGGAGACAGGCTATGGCTACACCTTC

j_gene: TRBJ2-5
d_gene: -
abundance: -
v_gene: TRBV9
CDR3aa: CASSAGTSQETQYF
CDR3nt: TGTGCCAGCAGCGCGGGGACTTCCCAAGAGACCCAGTACTTC

j_gene: TRBJ2-1
d_gene: TRBD1
abundance: -
v_gene: TRBV15
CDR3aa: CATSRGPQGVSYNEQFF
CDR3nt: TGTGCCACCAGCAGAGGGCCCCAGGGGGTGTCGTACAATGAGCAGTTCTTC

j_gene: TRBJ1-5
d_gene: TRBD1
abundance: -
v_gene: TRBV18
CDR3aa: CASSPTGDQPQHF
CDR3nt: TGTGCCAGCTCTCCCACAGGGGATCAGCCCCAGCATTTT

j_gene: TRBJ1-1
d_gene: -
abundance: once
v_gene: TRBV9
CDR3aa: CASSGRTDEAFF
CDR3nt: TGTGCCAGCAGCGGCCGGACAGACGAAGCTTTCTTT

j_gene: TRBJ2-7
d_gene: TRBD2
abundance: once
v_gene: TRBV9
CDR3aa: CASSVGSGSIHEQYF
CDR3nt: TGTGCCAGCAGCGTAGGTAGCGGGAGTATACACGAGCAGTACTTC

j_gene: TRBJ2-2
d_gene: TRBD2
abundance: once
v_gene: TRBV11-2
CDR3aa: CASSKHRTSAGTGELFF
CDR3nt: TGTGCCAGCAGCAAACATCGGACTAGCGCCGGCACCGGGGAGCTGTTTTTT

j_gene: TRBJ2-1
d_gene: TRBD2
abundance: -
v_gene: TRBV30
CDR3aa: CAWSGLAGDEQFF
CDR3nt: TGTGCCTGGAGTGGACTAGCGGGAGATGAGCAGTTCTTC

j_gene: TRBJ2-1
d_gene: TRBD2
abundance: -
v_gene: TRBV28
CDR3aa: CASSRGLAGNEQFF
CDR3nt: TGTGCCAGCAGTAGGGGACTAGCGGGCAATGAGCAGTTCTTC

j_gene: TRBJ1-1
d_gene: -
abundance: -
v_gene: TRBV7-7
CDR3aa: CASSFTENTEAFF
CDR3nt: TGTGCTAGCAGCTTCACTGAGAACACTGAAGCTTTCTTT

j_gene: TRBJ2-2
d_gene: TRBD2
abundance: -
v_gene: TRBV9
CDR3aa: CASSVVAGGPTGELFF
CDR3nt: TGTGCCAGCAGCGTAGTGGCGGGGGGGCCAACCGGGGAGCTGTTTTTT